These 19 T cell receptor beta chains share one sample of origin, sequenced in a study of blood T cell repertoires in COVID-19. Assay: immunoSEQ multiplex PCR; the TCRdb copy retains only in-frame clones and omits some. The sample includes roughly 390,000 clones, more than 70% seen only once; the top ten take roughly a tenth. The sequencing sample was made of peripheral blood. Every receptor here comes from a young woman with COVID-19, enrolled during active disease.

The V and J genes are TRBV21-1 and TRBJ1-2. TRBV21-1 is a pseudogene. This CDR3 spans 14 amino acids. The chain's CDR3 is CASHCEGTSYGYTF. DNA for the CDR3: TGTGCCAGCCATTGCGAGGGCACCTCCTATGGCTACACCTTC.

In this sample, this clone turned up once. CDR3 amino acids: CAWKGQGDTEAFF. CDR3 sequence (DNA): TGTGCCTGGAAAGGGCAGGGGGACACTGAAGCTTTCTTT. This sequence joins TRBV30 and TRBJ1-1, with TRBD1 matching 7 bases. V lost 4 bases and J lost 3; bases outside the gene matches: 5. The CDR3 runs to 13 residues. CDR1 is GTSNPN, CDR2 SVGIG, per germline (reference sequence).

This chain connects TRBV6-8 to TRBJ2-2; D gene unclear. CDR1 MNHGY and CDR2 SAAAGT come from the germline V gene. This CDR3 comprises 15 residues. V was trimmed by 11 bases and J by 3 bases, leaving 19 bases between them. The CDR3 DNA reads TGTGCCGCTCCAATCCCTGGCTTTTACACCGGGGAGCTGTTTTTT. Its translation is CAAPIPGFYTGELFF.

V gene TRBV6-5 combines with J gene TRBJ2-5, with TRBD1 matching 11 bases. The germline V gene encodes CDR1 MNHEY and CDR2 SVGAGI. This CDR3 is 13 amino acids long. V lost 6 bases and J lost 5; bases outside the gene matches: 2. The CDR3 is CASRDRGRETQYF. For the CDR3, the DNA is TGTGCCAGCAGGGACAGGGGGCGGGAGACCCAGTACTTC.

The V call is TRBV27, the J call TRBJ2-7, with 7 bases matching TRBD2. The germline CDR1 and CDR2 sequences are MNHEY and SMNVEV (reference sequence). With V trimmed by 10 bases and J by 10 bases, 22 bases remained unmatched. The CDR3 covers 15 residues. In nucleotides, the CDR3 is TGTGCCACCTCGGTAGGGACTAACCCTCCCTACGGTCAGTACTTC. Translated: CATSVGTNPPYGQYF.

The rearrangement joins TRBV19 to TRBJ2-6; a possible D gene is TRBD1 (5 bases). V was pared by 7 bases and J by 4 bases, with 17 bases between. Looked up from germline, CDR1 is LNHDA and CDR2 is SQIVND (reference sequence). The CDR3 runs 16 residues. Here the CDR3 reads CASKATSGLGANVLTF. The DNA of the CDR3 is TGTGCCAGTAAGGCGACTTCAGGGCTAGGGGCCAACGTCCTGACTTTC.

This chain uses TRBV28 with TRBJ2-7; 10 bases map to TRBD1. This CDR3 spans 16 amino acids. The V gene's germline CDR1 is MDHEN and CDR2 SYDVKM. J was trimmed by 3 bases and V by 5 bases; bases with no gene match: 10. The CDR3 DNA reads TGTGCCAGCAGTCCCAGGGGGACAGGGGCAGGCTACGAGCAGTACTTC. Its translation: CASSPRGTGAGYEQYF.

The J gene is TRBJ1-5, the V gene TRBV5-5; D is uncertain. The germline V gene encodes CDR1 SGHKS and CDR2 YYEKEE (reference sequence). Trimming cost V 0 bases and J 1 base, with 5 bases left between them. This CDR3 comprises 14 residues. This CDR3 reads CASSLVHSNQPQHF. CDR3 DNA sequence: TGTGCCAGCAGCTTGGTACACAGCAATCAGCCCCAGCATTTT.

The J gene is TRBJ2-1, the V gene TRBV25-1; D is perhaps TRBD2 (6 bases). This CDR3 is built from 14 residues. The germline CDR1 and CDR2 sequences are MGHDK and SYGVNS. V was cut by 3 bases and J by 10 bases, with 16 bases left in between. The CDR3 DNA is TGTGCCAGCAGTGATTCTAGGAGGGAATTAGAGCAGTTCTTC. Translation gives CASSDSRRELEQFF. Full variable domain (outside the CDR3, taken from reference TRBV25-1 and TRBJ2-1): EADIYQTPRYLVIGTGKKITLECSQTMGHDKMYWYQQDPGMELHLIHYSYGVNSTEKGDLSSESTVSRIRTEHFPLTLESARPSHTSQYLCASSDSRRELEQFFGPGTRLTVL.

The chain employs TRBV29-1 and TRBJ2-5; D uncertain. The CDR3 has 11 amino acids. V dropped 5 bases and J dropped 4 bases, with 8 bases sitting between them. From germline, CDR1 is SQVTM and CDR2 ANQGSEA. The CDR3 region is CSVRARETQYF. The CDR3 nucleotides read TGCAGCGTTAGAGCGAGAGAGACCCAGTACTTC.

The chain recombines TRBV19 with TRBJ2-1, with D unclear. Germline V gene data show CDR1 as LNHDA and CDR2 as SQIVND (reference sequence). The CDR3 consists of 13 residues. V lost 4 bases and J lost 0, with 4 bases in between. CDR3 sequence (DNA): TGTGCCAGTAGTAAGAGCTCCTACAATGAGCAGTTCTTC. It yields the protein CASSKSSYNEQFF.

CDR3 amino acids: CASSFPLRGLAGANQGLYNEQFF. CDR3 nucleotides: TGCGCCAGCAGCTTCCCTCTTCGGGGACTAGCGGGGGCTAATCAGGGGCTCTACAATGAGCAGTTCTTC. V and J are TRBV5-1 and TRBJ2-1; 14 bases align to TRBD2. Per the germline V gene, CDR1 is SGHRS and CDR2 is YFSETQ. With 2 bases clipped from V and 3 bases from J, the junction kept 22 bases outside the gene matches. The CDR3 sequence is 23 residues long.

The chain links TRBV3-1 (or the pseudogene TRBV3-2) to TRBJ1-1; D gene ambiguous. Per germline, CDR1 LGHDT and CDR2 YNNKEL (reference sequence). The CDR3 contains 18 residues. Deletions cut 4 bases from V and 0 bases from J, with 21 bases between. The CDR3 protein is CASSLHSGSSYMNTEAFF. CDR3 coding DNA: TGTGCCAGCAGCCTACACAGCGGGTCCTCCTACATGAACACTGAAGCTTTCTTT.

In its sample, this clone was seen once. The gene calls are TRBV21-1 and TRBJ2-7; the D call in the table, TRBD2, was not verified against the DNA. TRBV21-1 is a pseudogene locus. This CDR3 has 18 residues. CDR3 residues: CASSKTVSGRDRGYEQYF. CDR3 DNA sequence: TGTGCCAGCAGCAAAACGGTTAGCGGGAGGGACCGTGGCTACGAGCAGTACTTC.

The chain links TRBV7-9 to TRBJ2-7, with no clear D. Trimming left V 1 base short and J 1 base short, with 11 bases between. The CDR3 runs 15 residues. Germline assignment: CDR1 SEHNR and CDR2 FQNEAQ (reference sequence). CDR3 loop: CASSLGNSLSYEQYF. The CDR3 DNA reads as TGTGCCAGCAGCTTAGGCAATAGCTTATCCTACGAGCAGTACTTC.

This clone was seen once. This sample includes further DNA sequences coding for the same CDR3. The chain couples TRBV15 to TRBJ2-7, with a weak D call TRBD1 (7 bases). Germline lookup yields CDR1 LNHNV and CDR2 YYDKDF (reference sequence). V lost 1 base and J lost 4, with 11 bases in between. The CDR3 sequence is 14 residues long. CDR3 loop: CATSRGQGGYEQYF. The CDR3 DNA reads TGTGCCACCAGCAGAGGACAGGGAGGTTACGAGCAGTACTTC.

This clone showed up just a few times. This chain connects TRBV2 to TRBJ2-7, with D possibly being TRBD2 (5 bases). The CDR3 spans 14 residues. The V gene lost 1 base and the J gene lost 4 bases, with 11 bases spanning the gap. CDR1 is SNHLY and CDR2 is FYNNEI in the germline V gene. CDR3 DNA sequence: TGTGCCAGCAGTGAAGGTACGGGGTGGTACGAGCAGTACTTC. Its protein product is CASSEGTGWYEQYF.

Only a few counts were recorded for this clone. V and J are TRBV7-2 and TRBJ2-2, with no clear D. V was cut by 5 bases and J by 0 bases, with 7 bases left in between. This CDR3 region has 14 residues. Looked up from germline, CDR1 is SGHTA and CDR2 is FQGNSA. The CDR3: CASSLPANTGELFF. The CDR3 DNA reads TGTGCCAGCAGCCTCCCAGCGAACACCGGGGAGCTGTTTTTT.

This chain uses TRBV7-3 with TRBJ2-3; D gene unclear. The CDR3 spans 16 residues. Germline-derived CDR1 and CDR2 are SGHTA and FQGTGA. The germline V and J ends were trimmed by 4 bases and 0 bases, with 14 bases remaining between them. The CDR3 nucleotides read TGTGCCAGCAGCTCGTACGGTGACTTAAGCACAGATACGCAGTATTTT. This encodes CASSSYGDLSTDTQYF.